This T cell receptor (beta chain) was identified in a study of blood T cell repertoires in COVID-19. Profiling relied on immunoSEQ multiplex PCR, and the TCRdb table lists in-frame clones only, not all of them. The table shows about 280,000 clones, with roughly 90% occurring only once. This CDR3 region has 14 residues. CDR1 is LGHDT and CDR2 is YNNKEL in the germline V gene (reference sequence). Trimming stripped 0 bases from V and 6 bases from J, with 12 bases between. The sample consisted of peripheral blood. The TCR sequence derives from a woman in her thirties or forties who had recovered from COVID-19. The chain combines TRBV3-1 (or the pseudogene TRBV3-2) with TRBJ2-7; D unresolved. CDR3 amino acids: CASSQDFGSSEQYF. The CDR3 DNA sequence: TGTGCCAGCAGCCAAGATTTCGGTAGCAGCGAGCAGTACTTC.